A single sample gave rise to the 4 T cell receptor beta chains below, sequenced in a study of regulatory T cells in long-lasting Graves disease (dated by TCRdb to the early 2020s). The intended sense of this specimen's time point label: newly diagnosed GD, antithyroid drugs for less than 3 months. For both TCR sequencing and RNA sequencing, RNA was extracted from PBMCs using TRIzol. Library method: multiplex PCR. Sequencing took place on an Illumina HiSeq 4000. iRepertoire HTBI primers and Arm-PCR amplification of CDR3 regions were used to construct TCR beta libraries. TCRdb redid the processing of the public reads, applying fastp at Q25 and MiXCR, and retained in-frame beta chains. Rows matching on CDR3 protein sequence are summarized as one entry with the most common DNA and genes. Recorded for this sample are over 300,000 distinct CDR3 sequences; roughly a sixth of them occurred a single time. Of the sample, approximately 21% falls within the top ten clones.

The sequencing here drew on peripheral blood mononuclear cells (PBMCs), taken at new diagnosis, from a patient treated with antithyroid drugs. These TCRs come from a female donor with Graves disease.

The V gene is TRBV6-1, the J gene TRBJ2-5; 9 bases agree with TRBD2. Unmatched junction bases numbered 12, after V lost 10 bases and J lost 6 bases. Germline values: CDR1 MNHNS, CDR2 SASEGT. The CDR3 length is 14 residues. CDR3 nucleotides: TGTGCCACGAGGGGTGGCGGGAGGGCCAAGACCCAGTACTTC. The encoded protein is CATRGGGRAKTQYF.

The chain has TRBV11-3 and TRBJ2-3, with TRBD2 matching 12 bases. Germline assignment: CDR1 SGHNT and CDR2 YENEEA. V shed 2 bases, J shed 8 bases, and the junction held 8 bases outside the gene matches. The CDR3 runs 16 residues. CDR3 sequence (DNA): TGTGCCAGCAGCTTATGGATGACTAGCGGGAGAAGTACGCAGTATTTT. It encodes CASSLWMTSGRSTQYF.

This clonotype was recorded many times. This rearrangement joins TRBV4-2 to TRBJ1-1; unclear D gene. The CDR3 covers 13 residues. Germline lookup yields CDR1 LGHNA and CDR2 YNFKEQ. The germline V and J ends were trimmed by 1 base and 1 base, with 4 bases remaining between them. DNA of the CDR3: TGTGCCAGCAGCCAAGGATGGAACACTGAAGCTTTCTTT. It encodes CASSQGWNTEAFF.

There are a few counts of this clonotype. The chain combines TRBV20-1 with TRBJ1-2, with 9 bases lining up with TRBD1. This CDR3 has 12 residues. V shed 5 bases, J shed 7 bases, and the junction held 5 bases outside the gene matches. Germline lookup yields CDR1 DFQATT and CDR2 SNEGSKA (reference sequence). The CDR3 nucleotides are TGCAGTGCTGGACAGGGGATGGGTGGCTACACCTTC. It codes for CSAGQGMGGYTF.